These T cell receptor beta chains were read from a single sample in a study of T cells in Graves' hyperthyroidism and ophthalmopathy. MiXCR was run by TCRdb on the multiplex PCR reads, yielding one entry per CDR3 protein. Counted here are hundreds of thousands of distinct CDR3 sequences, approximately 36% occurring once; the ten biggest clones make up approximately 31%. Input material: blood. The receptors shown here come from a woman between 40 and 55 years old with Graves' hyperthyroidism. The CDR3 runs from the conserved cysteine through the conserved F or W. D genes are given only for firm matches. For some rows the clone size is stated as once, few or many, or as a class when expanded; others skip it.

clone size	V gene	D gene	J gene	CDR3 protein	CDR3 DNA
.	TRBV10-3	.	TRBJ1-4	CAISLTGNEKLFF	TGTGCCATCAGTTTGACGGGGAATGAAAAACTGTTTTTT
.	TRBV7-2	TRBD1	TRBJ2-7	CASSLQGAEEQYF	TGTGCCAGCAGCTTACAGGGGGCAGAAGAGCAGTACTTC
few	TRBV29-1	.	TRBJ2-5	CSVEGGVETQYF	TGCAGCGTTGAAGGGGGCGTCGAGACCCAGTACTTC
.	TRBV10-3	.	TRBJ1-2	CAISGNFGKPDGYTF	TGTGCCATCAGTGGGAATTTTGGGAAGCCGGATGGCTACACCTTC
many	TRBV20-1	.	TRBJ1-3	CSAFKGNTIYF	TGCAGTGCTTTCAAAGGAAACACCATATATTTT
once	TRBV7-2	.	TRBJ2-3	CASSPRGGDTQYF	TGTGCCAGCAGCCCCCGCGGCGGGGATACGCAGTATTTT
few	TRBV24-1	TRBD1	TRBJ1-4	CATSEPGQGQTNEKLFF	TGTGCCACCAGTGAGCCGGGACAGGGCCAGACTAATGAAAAACTGTTTTTT
many	TRBV29-1	TRBD1	TRBJ1-1	CSGAGTANTEAFF	TGCAGCGGGGCCGGGACAGCCAACACTGAAGCTTTCTTT
many	TRBV5-1	.	TRBJ1-3	CASSQQGVTGNTIYF	TGCGCCAGCAGCCAGCAGGGAGTTACTGGAAACACCATATATTTT
.	TRBV5-6	.	TRBJ1-2	CASSFQDGYTF	TGTGCCAGCAGCTTCCAGGATGGCTACACCTTC
.	TRBV19	TRBD1	TRBJ1-5	CASSTLNRGHLQPQHF	TGTGCCAGTAGCACGCTAAACAGGGGACATCTGCAGCCCCAGCATTTT
.	TRBV6-1	.	TRBJ1-5	CASGRLGRVSPQHF	TGTGCCAGCGGGAGGTTAGGGCGAGTCAGCCCCCAGCATTTT
many	TRBV20-1	.	TRBJ2-5	CSTGRWGETQYF	TGCAGTACGGGACGCTGGGGAGAGACCCAGTACTTC
many	TRBV2	.	TRBJ2-7	CARRPRTELNEQYF	TGTGCCAGAAGACCCAGGACAGAATTGAACGAGCAGTACTTC
.	TRBV2	TRBD1	TRBJ1-1	CASRVDRALDFF	TGTGCCAGCAGAGTGGACAGGGCCCTTGATTTCTTT
few	TRBV5-4	TRBD1	TRBJ2-7	CASSLGHSGTGDYEQYF	TGTGCCAGCAGCTTGGGCCATTCCGGGACAGGGGACTACGAGCAGTACTTC
many	TRBV5-8	.	TRBJ1-1	CASSWKGRINTEAFF	TGTGCCAGCAGCTGGAAGGGACGGATTAACACTGAAGCTTTCTTT
.	TRBV7-2	.	TRBJ1-6	CASSLSARSPLHF	TGTGCCAGCAGCTTAAGTGCGCGTTCACCCCTCCACTTT
few	TRBV11-2	TRBD1	TRBJ1-1	CASTTGQGAYTEAFF	TGTGCCAGCACCACCGGACAGGGGGCATATACTGAAGCTTTCTTT
few	TRBV7-2	.	TRBJ1-4	CASSFGENEKLFF	TGTGCCAGCAGCTTTGGGGAGAATGAAAAACTGTTTTTT
.	TRBV29-1	.	TRBJ2-3	CSVGWRDTQYF	TGCAGCGTTGGATGGAGGGATACGCAGTATTTT
many	TRBV7-9	.	TRBJ1-1	CASSLNGLEAFF	TGTGCCAGCAGCTTGAATGGGCTTGAAGCTTTCTTT
many	TRBV7-9	TRBD1	TRBJ1-3	CASSLGTASGNTIYF	TGTGCCAGCAGCTTGGGGACAGCATCTGGAAACACCATATATTTT
few	TRBV19	.	TRBJ2-7	CASSMDYSGKISYEQYF	TGTGCCAGTAGTATGGACTATAGCGGCAAGATCTCCTACGAGCAGTACTTC
.	TRBV7-2	TRBD2	TRBJ2-5	CASSQGRLAGEETQYF	TGTGCCAGCAGCCAGGGCCGACTAGCGGGGGAGGAGACCCAGTACTTC
many	TRBV15	.	TRBJ1-1	CATSLRAGESEAFF	TGTGCCACCAGCCTAAGGGCAGGGGAGTCAGAAGCTTTCTTT
many	TRBV7-2	.	TRBJ1-2	CASSSPGRGYGYTF	TGTGCCAGCAGTTCTCCGGGAAGAGGCTATGGCTACACCTTC
.	TRBV14	.	TRBJ2-7	CASSRLDHEQYF	TGTGCCAGCTCACGCCTGGACCACGAGCAGTACTTC
.	TRBV12-3/TRBV12-4	TRBD2	TRBJ2-7	CASVSGAPPYEQYF	TGTGCCAGCGTCAGCGGGGCTCCCCCCTACGAGCAGTACTTC
.	TRBV28	TRBD1	TRBJ1-1	CASISTPGGPEAFF	TGTGCCAGCATCTCAACGCCAGGGGGGCCTGAAGCTTTCTTT
.	TRBV6-5	TRBD1	TRBJ1-4	CASSYGSGTESEKLFF	TGTGCCAGCAGTTACGGGAGCGGGACAGAGTCGGAGAAACTGTTTTTT
.	TRBV4-1	.	TRBJ2-2	CASSQEETGFTGELFF	TGCGCCAGCAGCCAAGAGGAAACTGGGTTCACCGGGGAGCTGTTTTTT
few	TRBV20-1	TRBD2	TRBJ2-2	CSARLAGDLTGELFF	TGCAGTGCTCGTTTGGCGGGGGACCTCACCGGGGAGCTGTTTTTT
.	TRBV29-1	TRBD2	TRBJ2-2	CSLEGLAGTGELFF	TGCAGCTTAGAAGGGCTAGCGGGCACCGGGGAGCTGTTTTTT
many	TRBV12-3/TRBV12-4	.	TRBJ2-7	CASSPAAATYEQYF	TGTGCCAGCAGCCCCGCGGCAGCGACCTACGAGCAGTACTTC
once	TRBV7-9	.	TRBJ2-7	CASSLGGLTSEQYF	TGTGCCAGCAGCTTAGGAGGTTTGACTAGCGAGCAGTACTTC
.	TRBV7-2	TRBD1	TRBJ1-1	CASSSEGQGNTEAFF	TGTGCCAGCAGCTCTGAAGGACAGGGGAACACTGAAGCTTTCTTT
many	TRBV25-1	.	TRBJ1-1	CASSPPGAEAFF	TGTGCCAGCAGTCCCCCCGGGGCTGAAGCTTTCTTT
.	TRBV2	.	TRBJ2-7	CASSQGGDWGRAAAYEQYF	TGTGCCAGCAGCCAAGGGGGGGATTGGGGCAGGGCAGCGGCCTACGAGCAGTACTTC
.	TRBV5-1	TRBD1	TRBJ1-4	CASSQPGMDRGNEKLFF	TGTGCCAGCAGCCAACCGGGGATGGACAGGGGTAATGAAAAACTGTTTTTT
many	TRBV7-2	TRBD1	TRBJ2-5	CASGQDRETQYF	TGTGCCAGTGGACAGGACCGAGAGACCCAGTACTTC
.	TRBV6-2/TRBV6-3	.	TRBJ1-5	CASCTTDKPQHF	TGTGCCAGCTGTACGACAGACAAGCCCCAGCATTTT
.	TRBV12-3/TRBV12-4	.	TRBJ1-1	CASSLAGTGLNTEAFF	TGTGCCAGCAGTTTAGCAGGTACTGGCCTGAACACTGAAGCTTTCTTT
few	TRBV3-1	.	TRBJ2-5	CASSQDIGVQETQYF	TGTGCCAGCAGCCAAGATATCGGGGTTCAAGAGACCCAGTACTTC
many	TRBV5-1	TRBD1	TRBJ2-7	CASSFRQGAGEQYF	TGCGCCAGCAGCTTCCGACAGGGGGCTGGAGAGCAGTACTTC
.	TRBV10-1	TRBD1	TRBJ2-7	CASSEPDRENEQYF	TGCGCCAGCAGTGAGCCGGACAGGGAAAACGAGCAGTACTTC